These 14 T cell receptor beta chains were all obtained from the same sample, sequenced in a study of cytomegalovirus exposure and HLA in healthy donors. The PCR ran on 60 Vbeta and 13 Jbeta primers. Sequencing used immunoSEQ multiplex PCR; TCRdb keeps in-frame clones, though not all of them. The sample includes approximately 85,000 clones, roughly 80% of them seen just once. The sample consisted of PBMCs. Source of these receptors: a man in his forties or fifties in good health and CMV-seropositive.

V usage is TRBV4-1 and J usage is TRBJ2-3; a possible D gene is TRBD2 (5 bases). The V gene lost 0 bases and the J gene lost 0 bases, with 19 bases spanning the gap. Germline V gene data show CDR1 as MGHRA and CDR2 as YSYEKL. CDR3 length: 19 amino acids. The CDR3 protein is CASSQDLAVVITSTDTQYF. For the CDR3, the DNA is TGCGCCAGCAGCCAAGACCTAGCTGTAGTTATTACTAGCACAGATACGCAGTATTTT.

There are a few counts of this clone. The V and J genes are TRBV5-4 and TRBJ1-1; D possibly corresponds to TRBD1 (5 bases). Germline V gene data show CDR1 as SGHNT and CDR2 as YYREEE (reference sequence). CDR3 size: 14 residues. V was pared by 0 bases and J by 6 bases, with 12 bases between. The CDR3 reads CASSLVPAGPEAFF. As DNA, the CDR3 is TGTGCCAGCAGCTTGGTCCCGGCGGGGCCTGAAGCTTTCTTT.

This clone was seen more than once but under ten times. This chain uses TRBV19 with TRBJ1-5; TRBD1 aligns across 10 bases. The CDR3 is made up of 15 amino acids. Germline-derived CDR1 and CDR2 are LNHDA and SQIVND (reference sequence). V lost 5 bases and J lost 4; bases outside the gene matches: 5. CDR3 nucleotide sequence: TGTGCCAGTAGTGTCGGACAGGGGGGGAATCAGCCCCAGCATTTT. It codes for CASSVGQGGNQPQHF. The whole variable domain, remainder taken from reference TRBV19 and TRBJ1-5, is DGGITQSPKYLFRKEGQNVTLSCEQNLNHDAMYWYRQDPGQGLRLIYYSQIVNDFQKGDIAEGYSVSREKKESFPLTVTSAQKNPTAFYLCASSVGQGGNQPQHFGDGTRLSIL.

This clone has more than one count but fewer than ten. The V gene is TRBV19, the J gene TRBJ1-4; no reliable D call. Trimming left V 4 bases short and J 8 bases short, with 11 bases between. The CDR3 length is 13 residues. The germline V gene encodes CDR1 LNHDA and CDR2 SQIVND (reference sequence). In nucleotides, the CDR3 is TGTGCCAGTAGTACCGGGGTGAGCGAAAAACTGTTTTTT. It is translated as CASSTGVSEKLFF.

The chain carries TRBV5-1 and TRBJ1-1; D possibly corresponds to TRBD1 (6 bases). The CDR3 is 17 residues long. CDR1 and CDR2 from the germline V gene are SGHRS and YFSETQ. The V and J ends lost 0 bases and 1 base respectively, with 16 bases between them. CDR3 in DNA: TGCGCCAGCAGCTTGGCCGAGAACAGGGCGTGGAACACTGAAGCTTTCTTT. Residues: CASSLAENRAWNTEAFF.

The V gene is TRBV19, the J gene TRBJ1-4, with D maybe TRBD1 (6 bases). There are 15 residues in the CDR3. Germline V gene data show CDR1 as LNHDA and CDR2 as SQIVND (reference sequence). Trimming pared 6 bases from V and 0 bases from J, leaving 11 bases between. DNA of the CDR3: TGTGCCAGTAGATCCCGACAGGCAACTAATGAAAAACTGTTTTTT. Amino acids: CASRSRQATNEKLFF.

The chain carries TRBV19 and TRBJ2-6, with a weak D call TRBD1 (6 bases). V gave up 2 bases and J gave up 1 base, with 15 bases separating them. The CDR3 is 18 residues long. The germline gives CDR1 LNHDA, CDR2 SQIVND (reference sequence). CDR3 nucleotide sequence: TGTGCCAGTAGTATACAGGGGAAGGGAAGTTCTGGGGCCAACGTCCTGACTTTC. Translation gives CASSIQGKGSSGANVLTF. The full variable domain, in which reference TRBV19 and TRBJ2-6 provide the parts outside the CDR3, is DGGITQSPKYLFRKEGQNVTLSCEQNLNHDAMYWYRQDPGQGLRLIYYSQIVNDFQKGDIAEGYSVSREKKESFPLTVTSAQKNPTAFYLCASSIQGKGSSGANVLTFGAGSRLTVL.

The chain carries TRBV4-3 and TRBJ1-1, with TRBD1 as a possible D gene (5 bases). Trimming removed 0 bases from V and 1 base from J, with 12 bases in between. This CDR3 has 16 amino acids. Germline V gene data show CDR1 as LGHNA and CDR2 as YSLEER. The CDR3 reads CASSQDLWGSNTEAFF. The CDR3 DNA reads as TGCGCCAGCAGCCAAGATCTTTGGGGCTCGAACACTGAAGCTTTCTTT.

Concerning this clone: At one end the junction does not follow the germline gene, possibly because of a read error. The chain combines TRBV18 with TRBJ2-3; perhaps TRBD1 as D (5 bases). The CDR3 extends over 15 amino acids. The germline V gene has CDR1 KGHSH and CDR2 LQKENI. The CDR3 DNA is TGTGCCAGTTCACCACGAACAGGTTCAGGAGATACGCAGTATTTT. As protein: CASSPRTGSGDTQYF.

This clone was detected a few times. This rearrangement joins TRBV6-5 to TRBJ2-1, with 8 bases matching TRBD2. The length of the CDR3 is 15 residues. With V trimmed by 6 bases and J by 5 bases, 9 bases remained unmatched. Germline V gene sequence: CDR1 MNHEY, CDR2 SVGAGI. CDR3 protein: CASRPSGSGHNEQFF. The CDR3, as DNA: TGTGCCAGCAGACCCAGCGGGAGTGGACACAATGAGCAGTTCTTC.

The gene calls are TRBV7-2 and TRBJ1-2; 9 nucleotides match TRBD1. The length of the CDR3 is 15 residues. CDR1 and CDR2 from the germline V gene are SGHTA and FQGNSA. V was clipped by 5 bases and J by 3 bases; unmatched bases: 7. This CDR3 reads CASSTTGGVDYGYTF. DNA of the CDR3: TGTGCCAGCAGCACAACAGGGGGCGTCGACTATGGCTACACCTTC.

This clone appeared a single time. The chain uses TRBV4-2 and TRBJ2-5; a weak D match, TRBD2 (5 bases). The J call is uncertain, as TRBJ2-7 better fits the DNA end. The CDR3 contains 16 residues. Germline CDR1 is LGHNA and CDR2 is YNFKEQ. The CDR3 is CASSQVAIDYSYEQYF. For the CDR3, the DNA is TGTGCCAGCAGCCAAGTGGCCATCGACTACTCCTACGAGCAGTACTTC.

The V call is TRBV15, the J call TRBJ2-1; TRBD2 matches 9 bases. V lost 9 bases, J lost 2 bases, and 17 bases stayed unmatched. From germline, CDR1 is LNHNV and CDR2 YYDKDF (reference sequence). The CDR3 loop spans 18 amino acids. The CDR3 sequence: CATEPGGSGGSPYNEQFF. In DNA form, the CDR3 reads TGTGCCACGGAGCCTGGGGGTAGCGGGGGTTCCCCCTACAATGAGCAGTTCTTC.

As DNA, the CDR3 is TGTGCCAGCAGGTCCTTACGGAGCACTGAAGCTTTCTTT. It codes for CASRSLRSTEAFF. V and J are TRBV14 and TRBJ1-1; D is unclear. The V and J ends lost 6 bases and 4 bases respectively, with 12 bases between them. The V gene's germline CDR1 is SGHDN and CDR2 FVKESK. This CDR3 spans 13 amino acids.